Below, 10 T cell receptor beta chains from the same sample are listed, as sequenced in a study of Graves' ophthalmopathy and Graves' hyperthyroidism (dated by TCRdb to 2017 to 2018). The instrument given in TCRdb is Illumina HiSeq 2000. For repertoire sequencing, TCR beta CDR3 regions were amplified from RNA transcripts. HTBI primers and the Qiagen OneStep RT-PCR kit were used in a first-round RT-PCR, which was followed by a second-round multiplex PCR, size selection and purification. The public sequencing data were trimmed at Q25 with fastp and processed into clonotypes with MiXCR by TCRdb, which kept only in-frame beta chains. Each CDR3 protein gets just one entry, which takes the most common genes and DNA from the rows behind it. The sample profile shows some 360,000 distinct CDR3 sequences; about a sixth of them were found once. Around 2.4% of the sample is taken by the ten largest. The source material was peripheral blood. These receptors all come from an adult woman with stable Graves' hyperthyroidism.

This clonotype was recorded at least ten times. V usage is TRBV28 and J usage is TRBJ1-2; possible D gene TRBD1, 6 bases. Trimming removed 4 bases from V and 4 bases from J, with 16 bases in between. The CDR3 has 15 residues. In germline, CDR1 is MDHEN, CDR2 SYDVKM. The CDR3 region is CASSSWHRAGYGYTF. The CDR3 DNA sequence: TGTGCCAGCAGTTCGTGGCACAGGGCTGGCTATGGCTACACCTTC.

The DNA of the CDR3 is TGTGCCAGCTCACCAGGGGGGACACGCAGCAATCAGCCCCAGCATTTT. Translation gives CASSPGGTRSNQPQHF. The genes are TRBV18 and TRBJ1-5, with a weak D call TRBD1 (6 bases). This CDR3 comprises 16 residues. Germline V gene sequence: CDR1 KGHSH, CDR2 LQKENI. V shed 2 bases and J shed 1 base, with 12 bases lying between them. The full variable domain, with the rest looked up from reference TRBV18 and TRBJ1-5, is NAGVMQNPRHLVRRRGQEARLRCSPMKGHSHVYWYRQLPEEGLKFMVYLQKENIIDESGMPKERFSAEFPKEGPSILRIQQVVRGDSAAYFCASSPGGTRSNQPQHFGDGTRLSIL.

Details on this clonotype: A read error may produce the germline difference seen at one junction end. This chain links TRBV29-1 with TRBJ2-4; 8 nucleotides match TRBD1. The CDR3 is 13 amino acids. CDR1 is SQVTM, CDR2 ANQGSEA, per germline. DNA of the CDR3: TGCAGCGCAGGGGGCAGGAATGCGAACATTAAGTACTTC. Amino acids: CSAGGRNANIKYF.

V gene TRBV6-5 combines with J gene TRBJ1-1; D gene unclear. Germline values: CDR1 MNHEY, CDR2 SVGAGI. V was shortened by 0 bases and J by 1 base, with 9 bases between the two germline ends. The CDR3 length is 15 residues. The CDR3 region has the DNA TGTGCCAGCAGTTACTCGACGGTCCAGAACACTGAAGCTTTCTTT. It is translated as CASSYSTVQNTEAFF.

This chain's CDR3 is CASSFRGDRNQPQHF. The CDR3, as DNA: TGTGCCAGCAGTTTTAGAGGGGACAGGAATCAGCCCCAGCATTTT. The chain is built from TRBV7-3 and TRBJ1-5; 8 bases fit TRBD1. Looked up from germline, CDR1 is SGHTA and CDR2 is FQGTGA. This CDR3 contains 15 residues. After removal of 6 bases from V and 4 bases from J, the junction contained 8 bases not matched to a gene.

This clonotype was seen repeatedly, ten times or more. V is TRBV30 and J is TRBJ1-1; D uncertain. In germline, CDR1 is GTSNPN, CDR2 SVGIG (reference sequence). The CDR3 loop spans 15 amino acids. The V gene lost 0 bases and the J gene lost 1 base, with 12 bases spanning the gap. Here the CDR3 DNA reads TGTGCCTGGAGTGTTCCCGACGGATCGAACACTGAAGCTTTCTTT. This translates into CAWSVPDGSNTEAFF.

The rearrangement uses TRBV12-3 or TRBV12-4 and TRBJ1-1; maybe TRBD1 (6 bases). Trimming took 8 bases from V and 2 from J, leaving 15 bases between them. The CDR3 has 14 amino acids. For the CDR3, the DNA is TGTGCCAGCGGGGGAGGGGGAGGAAACACTGAAGCTTTCTTT. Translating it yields CASGGGGGNTEAFF.

DNA for the CDR3: TGTGCCAGCATCACCTTTAGGGACAGATCCTATGGCTACACCTTC. Translation gives CASITFRDRSYGYTF. The chain joins TRBV12-3 or TRBV12-4 to TRBJ1-2; 7 nucleotides agree with TRBD1. V shed 7 bases and J 4 bases; nucleotides not matched to a gene: 12. The CDR3 spans 15 residues.

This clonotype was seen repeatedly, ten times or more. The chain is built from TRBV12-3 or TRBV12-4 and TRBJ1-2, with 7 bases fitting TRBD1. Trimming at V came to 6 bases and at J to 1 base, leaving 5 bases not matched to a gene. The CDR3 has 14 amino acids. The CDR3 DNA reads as TGTGCCAGCAGCAGGGACAGCTTTAACTATGGCTACACCTTC. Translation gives CASSRDSFNYGYTF.

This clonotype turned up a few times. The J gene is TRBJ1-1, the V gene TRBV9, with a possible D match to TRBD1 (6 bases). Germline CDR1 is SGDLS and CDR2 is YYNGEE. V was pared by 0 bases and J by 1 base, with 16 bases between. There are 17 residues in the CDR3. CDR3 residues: CASSVEGGAWKNTEAFF. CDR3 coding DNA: TGTGCCAGCAGCGTAGAGGGGGGCGCCTGGAAGAACACTGAAGCTTTCTTT.